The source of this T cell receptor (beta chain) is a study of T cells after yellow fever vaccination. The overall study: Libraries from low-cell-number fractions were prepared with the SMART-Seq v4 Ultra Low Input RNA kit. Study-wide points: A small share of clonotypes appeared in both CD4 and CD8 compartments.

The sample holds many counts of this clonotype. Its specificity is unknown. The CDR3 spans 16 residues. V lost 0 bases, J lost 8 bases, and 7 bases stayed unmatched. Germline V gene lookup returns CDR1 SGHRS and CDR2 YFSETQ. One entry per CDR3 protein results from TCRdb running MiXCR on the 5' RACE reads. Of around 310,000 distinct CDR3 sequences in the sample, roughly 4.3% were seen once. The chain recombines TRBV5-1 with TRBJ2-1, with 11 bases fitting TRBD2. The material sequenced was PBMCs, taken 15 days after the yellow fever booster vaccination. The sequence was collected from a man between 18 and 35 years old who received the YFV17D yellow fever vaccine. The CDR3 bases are TGCGCCAGCAGCTTGGGTGAGACTAGCGGGGTGGATGAGCAGTTCTTC. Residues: CASSLGETSGVDEQFF.